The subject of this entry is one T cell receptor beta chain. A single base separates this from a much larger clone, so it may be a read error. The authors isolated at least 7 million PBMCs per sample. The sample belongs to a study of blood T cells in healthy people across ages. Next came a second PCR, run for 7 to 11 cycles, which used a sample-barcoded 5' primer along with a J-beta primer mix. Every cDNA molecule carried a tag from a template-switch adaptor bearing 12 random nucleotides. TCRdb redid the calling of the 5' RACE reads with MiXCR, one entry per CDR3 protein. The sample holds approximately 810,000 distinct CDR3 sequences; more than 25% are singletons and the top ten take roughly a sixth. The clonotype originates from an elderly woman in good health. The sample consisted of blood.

The CDR3 nucleotides read TGTGCCGGCAGGGACGGAGAGCAGTACTTC. As protein: CAGRDGEQYF. This chain uses TRBV2 with TRBJ2-7; either TRBD1 or TRBD2 may fit D (5 bases each). Germline V gene data show CDR1 as SNHLY and CDR2 as FYNNEI. The CDR3 loop spans 10 amino acids.